This entry is about one T cell receptor beta chain. What it binds is not known. The data belong to a study of radiotherapy plus CTLA-4 blockade in lung cancer. Study at large: An objective response was seen in around 19% of patients, and disease control in 30% to 35%. Study-level points and caveats: In blood, early T cell clone dynamics reportedly predicted response best, together with interferon-beta. TCR clones originating in tumors grew in number in blood after radiotherapy plus ipilimumab.

Clones were read by immunoSEQ multiplex PCR, and TCRdb kept only the in-frame ones, dropping some. Seen here are roughly 90,000 clones, less than 80% observed once, and the top ten hold over 12%. There are 14 residues in the CDR3. Germline-derived CDR1 and CDR2 are MDHEN and SYDVKM. The V and J ends lost 5 bases and 7 bases respectively, with 17 bases between them. Chemo-refractory metastatic non-small-cell lung cancer patients were treated with focal radiation plus CTLA-4 blockade with ipilimumab. The chain is built from TRBV28 and TRBJ2-5, with a tentative D call TRBD1 (7 bases). The sample in question was peripheral blood, obtained from a patient treated with radiotherapy plus ipilimumab. The clonotype was recovered from a human donor with non-small cell lung cancer that progressed on radiotherapy plus ipilimumab. In DNA, the CDR3 is TGTGCCAGCAGTGCAGCAGGGGGAGGTGTGACCCAGTACTTC. Protein sequence: CASSAAGGGVTQYF.